This T cell receptor beta chain was recovered during a study of cytomegalovirus exposure and HLA in healthy donors. Study-wide results and caveats: Specific recognition of CMV antigens was confirmed in vitro for a few chains (all CMV-associated). An analysis done earlier found most TCR beta V segments productive about 90% or about 30% of the time. In a later analysis, HLA-C alleles had the fewest associated TCRs, DRB1 alleles the most.

The CDR3 is 13 amino acids. Germline-derived CDR1 and CDR2 are SGHDN and FVKESK. J lost 2 bases, V lost 5 bases, and 2 bases had no gene match. Concerning this clone: No antigen is known for it.

60 Vbeta and 13 Jbeta primers were used in PCR. Data came from immunoSEQ multiplex PCR; TCRdb stores just in-frame clones and leaves some out. The sample consists of about 140,000 clones, around four fifths of them appearing once. The sample was PBMCs. The source of this sequence is a male donor in good health and CMV-seronegative. V gene TRBV14 combines with J gene TRBJ2-5; 7 bases are a match to TRBD1. The CDR3 here is CASSLGQQETQYF. The DNA for the CDR3 is TGTGCCAGCAGCTTGGGACAGCAAGAGACCCAGTACTTC.